These T cell receptor beta chains were read from a single sample in a study of blood T cell repertoires in COVID-19. Some clones are missing from TCRdb's copy, which holds only in-frame ones; the method was immunoSEQ multiplex PCR. The sample has about 99,000 clones; around 74% are singletons. Material: peripheral blood. Receptor source: a woman older than 75 with active or convalescent COVID-19. Each CDR3 is given with its conserved first and last residue. Fields, in order: J gene, D gene, clone size, V gene, CDR3 protein, CDR3 DNA. The D gene is left open where the match is weak. The size of a clone is reported for some rows only, either as once, few or many, or as a class for expanded clones.

TRBJ2-7,.,.,TRBV20-1,CSGTDSYEQYF,TGCAGTGGGACTGACTCCTACGAGCAGTACTTC
TRBJ2-3,TRBD2,.,TRBV4-2,CASSQENGRATDTQYF,TGTGCCAGCAGCCAAGAGAACGGGAGGGCCACAGATACGCAGTATTTT
TRBJ2-6,.,.,TRBV9,CASSITSFRGANVLTF,TGTGCCAGCAGCATAACTAGCTTTCGTGGGGCCAACGTCCTGACTTTC
TRBJ2-4,TRBD2,few,TRBV2,CASSPGLANIQYF,TGTGCCAGCAGTCCTGGACTAGCTAACATTCAGTACTTC
TRBJ2-1,TRBD2,medium-sized,TRBV7-9,CASSLMGLADYNEQFF,TGTGCCAGCAGCTTGATGGGACTAGCGGATTACAATGAGCAGTTCTTC
TRBJ2-3,TRBD2,.,TRBV5-1,CASSPGTSGSLDTQYF,TGTGCCAGCAGCCCCGGGACTAGCGGGAGTTTGGATACGCAGTATTTT
TRBJ1-1,TRBD1,.,TRBV19,CASSMGQGDTEAFF,TGTGCCAGTAGTATGGGACAGGGGGACACTGAAGCTTTCTTT
TRBJ2-5,TRBD2,few,TRBV28,CASSFTLAGQETQYF,TGTGCCAGCAGTTTCACCCTAGCGGGCCAAGAGACCCAGTACTTC
TRBJ2-3,.,.,TRBV7-9,CASSSLLAGITDTQYF,TGTGCCAGCAGCTCCCTGCTGGCAGGAATCACAGATACGCAGTATTTT
TRBJ2-1,TRBD2,.,TRBV18,CASSPRVAGGTNQYNEQFF,TGTGCCAGCTCACCAAGGGTAGCGGGAGGTACCAATCAATACAATGAGCAGTTCTTC
TRBJ2-7,.,.,TRBV5-4,CASSVDGGSYEQYF,TGTGCCAGCAGCGTAGACGGAGGGTCCTACGAGCAGTACTTC
TRBJ2-5,.,.,TRBV27,CASSLRLGGETQYF,TGTGCCAGCAGTTTACGTCTGGGGGGAGAGACCCAGTACTTC
TRBJ1-5,.,once,TRBV19,CASSADTYQPQHF,TGTGCCAGTAGTGCTGACACCTATCAGCCCCAGCATTTT
TRBJ1-3,TRBD1,.,TRBV11-2,CASSSGGNRRNTIYF,TGTGCCAGCAGCTCAGGGGGGAATCGGCGAAACACCATATATTTT
TRBJ2-3,.,.,TRBV6-5,CASRRSGAGDTQYF,TGTGCCAGCAGACGAAGTGGGGCGGGGGATACGCAGTATTTT
TRBJ2-7,.,.,TRBV7-3,CASSSSATREQYF,TGTGCCAGCAGCTCCAGTGCGACAAGGGAGCAGTACTTC
TRBJ1-6,.,.,TRBV6-1,CASSEVAVNSPLHF,TGTGCCAGCAGTGAAGTCGCGGTTAATTCACCCCTCCACTTT
TRBJ2-2,.,.,TRBV27,CASSDTGELFF,TGTGCCAGCAGCGACACCGGGGAGCTGTTTTTT
TRBJ1-1,TRBD1,.,TRBV5-1,CASSWGQGLNTEAFF,TGCGCCAGCAGCTGGGGACAGGGGCTGAACACTGAAGCTTTCTTT
TRBJ1-3,.,.,TRBV5-1,CASRYDNSGNTIYF,TGTGCCAGCAGATACGACAACTCTGGAAACACCATATATTTT
TRBJ2-7,TRBD2,.,TRBV7-2,CASSSPGLVTEQYF,TGTGCCAGCAGCTCACCGGGACTAGTAACCGAGCAGTACTTC
TRBJ1-2,TRBD1,.,TRBV27,CASSPGQAPSGGYTF,TGTGCCAGCAGTCCGGGACAGGCGCCGAGTGGGGGCTACACCTTC
TRBJ2-1,TRBD2,few,TRBV29-1,CSVAAGVLNEQFF,TGCAGCGTTGCGGCGGGGGTTTTAAATGAGCAGTTCTTC
TRBJ2-1,TRBD1,.,TRBV6-6,CASSPTGQTNEQFF,TGTGCCAGCAGTCCGACAGGGCAGACCAATGAGCAGTTCTTC
TRBJ2-5,TRBD2,.,TRBV10-2,CASNVESGKSRRETQYF,TGCGCCAGCAATGTGGAGAGCGGGAAAAGCCGACGCGAGACCCAGTACTTC
TRBJ1-4,.,once,TRBV2,CASFFAEATNEKLFF,TGTGCCAGCTTCTTCGCTGAGGCAACTAATGAAAAACTGTTTTTT
TRBJ2-1,.,.,TRBV19,CASSQILGNEQFF,TGTGCCAGTAGTCAGATCCTAGGCAATGAGCAGTTCTTC
TRBJ2-1,.,.,TRBV27,CASSLRYERADNEQFF,TGTGCCAGCAGTTTACGGTACGAGCGGGCTGACAATGAGCAGTTCTTC
TRBJ2-5,.,once,TRBV4-1,CASSQDLGGQYF,TGCGCCAGCAGCCAAGACCTGGGAGGCCAGTACTTC
TRBJ2-7,.,few,TRBV6-6,CASSRGSTYEQYF,TGTGCCAGCAGTAGGGGATCCACCTACGAGCAGTACTTC
TRBJ2-1,.,.,TRBV5-4,CASSLEVRGNEQFF,TGTGCCAGCAGCTTGGAGGTACGCGGGAATGAGCAGTTCTTC
TRBJ2-2,.,.,TRBV6-5,CASIRRLNTGELFF,TGTGCCAGCATAAGGAGGTTGAACACCGGGGAGCTGTTTTTT
TRBJ1-2,.,.,TRBV5-4,CASSIEGVDGYTF,TGTGCCAGCAGCATCGAGGGGGTCGATGGCTACACCTTC
TRBJ2-4,.,.,TRBV19,CASGNSRLAKNIQYF,TGTGCCAGCGGGAATTCCCGTCTAGCCAAAAACATTCAGTACTTC
TRBJ1-4,TRBD1,.,TRBV27,CASSILSGTGGEKLFF,TGTGCCAGCAGTATACTCTCCGGGACAGGTGGTGAAAAACTGTTTTTT
TRBJ2-5,.,once,TRBV5-1,CASRGEETQYF,TGCGCCAGCAGAGGGGAAGAGACCCAGTACTTC
TRBJ2-3,TRBD2,.,TRBV5-1,CASSLEGRATTDTQYF,TGTGCCAGCAGCTTGGAAGGGAGGGCCACCACAGATACGCAGTATTTT
TRBJ2-5,.,.,TRBV25-1,CASSESSLAEGETQYF,TGTGCCAGCAGTGAAAGTAGTTTAGCGGAGGGCGAGACCCAGTACTTC
TRBJ1-5,.,.,TRBV19,CASSYGISNQPQHF,TGTGCCAGTAGTTACGGGATTAGCAATCAGCCCCAGCATTTT
TRBJ1-2,.,.,TRBV4-3,CASSQDAGAYGYTF,TGCGCCAGCAGCCAAGATGCGGGTGCCTATGGCTACACCTTC
TRBJ2-7,TRBD1,.,TRBV6-2/TRBV6-3,CASSYSTDREFSYEQYF,TGTGCCAGCAGTTACTCGACGGACAGGGAGTTTTCCTACGAGCAGTACTTC
TRBJ2-4,.,.,TRBV28,CASTPQAGAKNIQYF,TGTGCCAGCACCCCTCAGGCGGGAGCCAAAAACATTCAGTACTTC
TRBJ2-5,TRBD2,.,TRBV14,CASSQGGGRAETQYF,TGTGCCAGCAGCCAAGGTGGCGGGAGGGCAGAGACCCAGTACTTC
TRBJ2-1,TRBD2,.,TRBV6-2/TRBV6-3,CASSRAGLAGSNEQFF,TGTGCCAGCAGCCGGGCGGGACTAGCGGGATCTAATGAGCAGTTCTTC
TRBJ2-1,.,few,TRBV15,CATSKWSYNEQFF,TGTGCCACCAGCAAATGGAGCTACAATGAGCAGTTCTTC
TRBJ2-1,TRBD2,.,TRBV5-5,CASSLLVAGVDEQFF,TGTGCCAGCAGCTTGCTTGTAGCGGGAGTTGATGAGCAGTTCTTC
TRBJ2-1,.,.,TRBV6-5,CASDRGVYNEQFF,TGTGCCAGCGACCGGGGAGTCTACAATGAGCAGTTCTTC
TRBJ2-7,.,.,TRBV7-6,CASSLGDSRDISYEQYF,TGTGCCAGCAGCTTAGGAGATTCCCGGGACATCTCCTACGAGCAGTACTTC
TRBJ2-7,TRBD2,few,TRBV5-6,CASSRLAGESYEQYF,TGTGCCAGCAGCCGCCTAGCGGGAGAGTCCTACGAGCAGTACTTC
TRBJ1-3,TRBD1,.,TRBV4-1,CASSQGHPGTGSSSGNTIYF,TGCGCCAGCAGCCAAGGCCATCCCGGGACAGGGAGCTCCTCTGGAAACACCATATATTTT